This T cell receptor beta chain was recorded in a study of regulatory T cells in long-lasting Graves disease (dated by TCRdb to about 2021). Notes on the research overall: Patients with newly diagnosed Graves' disease had been on antithyroid drugs for under 3 months. Patients with persistent Graves' disease were compared with patients with newly diagnosed Graves' disease using TCR sequencing and RNA sequencing of peripheral blood. The study took place in China and was registered as a clinical trial. A total of around 35 samples underwent TCR sequencing, from some 13 patients with persistent Graves' disease and 20 patients with newly diagnosed Graves' disease. On the study overall, not on this receptor specifically: Compared with newly diagnosed patients, patients with persistent Graves' disease had lower TCR Shannon entropy and fewer highly expanded clones, which suggests clonal expansion. Persistent patients shared more public clonotypes among themselves (2,741) than newly diagnosed patients did (about 970). Persistent disease showed preferential use of TRBV28, TRBJ1-2 and TRBJ2-5, whereas newly diagnosed disease favored TRBV20-1 and TRBJ2-1. The authors acknowledged the small sample size as a limitation that may reduce accuracy. Peripheral blood alone was examined, since thyroid tissue, which constituted the primary lesion, could not be accessed. Sequencing and analysis were limited to the TCR beta chain.

This clonotype occurred a few times. What antigen it recognizes has not been identified. Within one base of it there is no much larger clone, and no base qualities were kept. Library prep was done by multiplex PCR. Sequenced using an Illumina HiSeq 4000. To build TCR beta libraries, CDR3 regions were amplified by Arm-PCR using iRepertoire HTBI primers. PCR products were gel purified before sequencing. As for the original processing: Across samples, about 63 TRBV and 13 to 15 TRBJ segments were identified and used for gene usage analysis of CDR3 amino acid clonotypes. COPE and FqMerger were used to merge filtered high-quality paired reads into contigs. Contigs were aligned with BLAST to IMGT TRBV, TRBD and TRBJ reference genes, and CDR3 was defined per IMGT. Any clonotype with a frequency above 0.1% was classified as a highly expanded clone. Repertoire diversity was measured by Shannon entropy, and V-J evenness by the Gini coefficient. A clonotype was considered public if more than one individual shared it. Starting from the raw public reads, TCRdb applied fastp trimming at Q25, assembled clones with MiXCR and retained in-frame beta chains. For every CDR3 protein sequence, its rows merge into one entry that carries the most common genes and DNA. The V and J calls shown here were made by TCRdb, not taken from the authors' results. For this sample the table gives roughly 380,000 distinct CDR3 sequences, of which over 15% were detected only once. The ten largest clones add up to 25% to 30% of the sample.

Between the V and J ends, shortened by 3 bases and 4 bases respectively, the junction contains 12 bases. The CDR3 holds 15 amino acids from the cysteine to the phenylalanine. The CDR3 DNA has 45 bases and is translated from base 1. The germline V gene (reference sequence) yields LNHDA for CDR1 and SQIVND for CDR2. The sample's time point label, in plain terms: newly diagnosed GD, antithyroid drugs for less than 3 months. For both TCR sequencing and RNA sequencing, RNA was extracted from PBMCs using TRIzol. Graves' disease was diagnosed according to American Thyroid Association guidelines. Patients were recruited from an endocrinology department in Xi'an, China. Each patient gave about 10 milliliters of peripheral blood, collected in an EDTA anticoagulant tube. PBMCs were isolated by Ficoll Paque Plus density gradient separation without further T cell sorting. An Agilent 2100 Bioanalyzer and agarose gel were used to assess RNA quality, and a NanoDrop 2000 was used to measure RNA concentration.

These sequences were also reported in another study, on T cells in Graves' hyperthyroidism and ophthalmopathy. Taken from the second paper: A patient counted as having stable Graves' hyperthyroidism if no progression to ophthalmopathy occurred over 18 months of follow-up. Hyperthyroidism patients were aged 18 to 65 years and newly diagnosed, with disease duration of less than 2 months. Exclusion was applied to patients with uncontrolled infections, other autoimmune diseases, pregnancy or lactation. Diagnoses were based on clinical symptoms, serum thyroxine and TRAb, thyroid ultrasound and orbital computed tomography. For the first round of RT-PCR on the TCR CDR3, the HTBI primer set was used together with the Qiagen OneStep RT-PCR kit. Most expanded thyroid clonotypes (frequency above 0.001) were also detected in blood, a finding suggesting that blood repertoires may reflect thyroid immune responses. A 13 V-J signature model separated ophthalmopathy from stable hyperthyroidism, with 87.88% sensitivity and 81.08% specificity in cross-validation and 80%/75% in testing. During validation, the model predicted progression to ophthalmopathy a median of about 5.9 months ahead of onset, with around 70% sensitivity and 72% to 80% specificity. To identify distinguishing TCR V-J signatures, a discovery cohort of 90 to 100 patients was used, comprising 43 with Graves' ophthalmopathy and approximately 57 with stable Graves' hyperthyroidism. Prospective prediction of ophthalmopathy was tested in an independent validation cohort of approximately 19 hyperthyroidism patients and approximately 17 patients who later progressed to ophthalmopathy. For training and testing, the 80 to 100 patients in the discovery cohort were randomly divided in a 7:3 ratio. In several Graves' hyperthyroidism patients, the study also compared T-cell repertoires from thyroid tissue with T-cell repertoires from blood. Once sampling was done, hyperthyroidism patients were given methimazole at a starting dose of 30 mg daily, whereas ophthalmopathy patients were given high-dose intravenous methylprednisolone. Libraries were constructed in a second round of multiplex PCR, after which size selection and purification were performed. Libraries were sequenced paired-end with 100 bp reads on an Illumina HiSeq2000. SOAPnuke was used to process the raw data, throwing out any read that contained adapters or uncalled bases, had a mean Phred below 15, or lacked an exact constant-primer or identifier match. COPE v1.2.5 was used to merge high-quality paired reads, and clonotypes were defined as unique nucleotide sequences. MiTCR v1.1 was used to align clonotypes to the IMGT TRBV, TRBD and TRBJ reference segments. The analysis was restricted to V-J combinations with a frequency above 0.0001, which together covered 99.2% of the repertoires. The TCS score was defined as the ratio of F50 (clonal expansion) to E x V (chaos), calculated using BLOSUM62-based TCRdist between CDR3 peptides within each V-J. Welch's t-statistics and random forest reduced around 510 V-J features to 13, which were used in a naive Bayes classifier (R e1071). No statistical method was used to set the sample size in advance, and investigators knew the group allocation. The paper describes TCR Vbeta CDR3 sequencing of 140 or so peripheral blood samples, made up of around 41 ophthalmopathy patients, roughly 80 hyperthyroidism patients and roughly 17 progressor patients.

The origin of this receptor is a man in his forties with Graves disease. Donor details come from another sample of the same person, matched by shared clones. Recombination connected TRBV19 to TRBJ1-4, with no confidently assigned D gene. The sample was peripheral blood mononuclear cells (PBMCs), taken at new diagnosis, from a patient treated with antithyroid drugs. The DNA reads as follows: TGTGCCAGTAGTATGGGCCTGGAAGATAATGAAAAACTGTTTTTT. Its amino acids are CASSMGLEDNEKLFF.